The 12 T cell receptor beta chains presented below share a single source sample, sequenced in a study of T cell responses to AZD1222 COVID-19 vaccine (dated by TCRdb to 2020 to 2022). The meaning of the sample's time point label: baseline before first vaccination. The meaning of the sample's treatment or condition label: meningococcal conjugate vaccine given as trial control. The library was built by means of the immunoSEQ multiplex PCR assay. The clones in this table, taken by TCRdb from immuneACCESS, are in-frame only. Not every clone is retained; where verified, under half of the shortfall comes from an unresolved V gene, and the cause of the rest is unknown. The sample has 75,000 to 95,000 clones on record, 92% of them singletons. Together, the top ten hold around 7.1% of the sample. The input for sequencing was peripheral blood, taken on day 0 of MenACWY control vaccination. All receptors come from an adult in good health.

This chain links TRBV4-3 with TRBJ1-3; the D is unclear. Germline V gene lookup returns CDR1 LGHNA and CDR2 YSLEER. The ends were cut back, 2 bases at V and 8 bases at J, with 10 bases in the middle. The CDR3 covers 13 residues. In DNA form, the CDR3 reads TGCGCCAGCAGCCAAAACAACATGGACACCATATATTTT. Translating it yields CASSQNNMDTIYF.

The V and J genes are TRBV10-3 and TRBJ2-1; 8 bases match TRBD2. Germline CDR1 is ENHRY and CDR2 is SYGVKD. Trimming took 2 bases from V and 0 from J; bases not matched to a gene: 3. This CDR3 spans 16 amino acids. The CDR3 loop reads CAISEAGGLSYNEQFF. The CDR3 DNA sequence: TGTGCCATCAGTGAGGCGGGGGGACTCTCCTACAATGAGCAGTTCTTC.

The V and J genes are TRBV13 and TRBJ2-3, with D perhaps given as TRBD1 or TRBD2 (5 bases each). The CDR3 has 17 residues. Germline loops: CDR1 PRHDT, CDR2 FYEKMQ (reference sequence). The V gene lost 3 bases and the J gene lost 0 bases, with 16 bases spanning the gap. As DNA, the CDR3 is TGTGCCAGCAGCTTTGGGCCCGGGACGCCTAGCACAGATACGCAGTATTTT. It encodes CASSFGPGTPSTDTQYF.

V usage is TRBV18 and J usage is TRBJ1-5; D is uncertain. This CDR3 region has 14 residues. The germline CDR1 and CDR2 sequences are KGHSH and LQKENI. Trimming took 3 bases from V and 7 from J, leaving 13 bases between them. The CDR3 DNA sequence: TGTGCCAGCTCACCGGACCAGGCTCTCCAGCCCCAGCATTTT. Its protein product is CASSPDQALQPQHF.

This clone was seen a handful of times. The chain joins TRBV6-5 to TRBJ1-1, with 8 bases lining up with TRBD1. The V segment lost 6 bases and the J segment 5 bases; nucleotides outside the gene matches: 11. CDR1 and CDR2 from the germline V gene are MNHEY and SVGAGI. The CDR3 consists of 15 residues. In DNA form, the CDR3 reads TGTGCCAGCAGGAAACAGGGGGGCGCGGATACTGAAGCTTTCTTT. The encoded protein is CASRKQGGADTEAFF.

The CDR3 DNA reads as TGTGCCAGCAGTTTAGGGGACAGGGGTGGCATTCAGTACTTC. Protein: CASSLGDRGGIQYF. The rearrangement links TRBV27 to TRBJ2-4; 10 nucleotides match TRBD1. The CDR3 has 14 amino acids. The germline V gene has CDR1 MNHEY and CDR2 SMNVEV (reference sequence). V trimming: 2 bases; J trimming: 9 bases; junction bases outside the gene matches: 4.

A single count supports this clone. The chain's CDR3 is CASTQENQPQHF. DNA for the CDR3: TGTGCCAGTACCCAGGAGAATCAGCCCCAGCATTTT. The chain carries TRBV19 and TRBJ1-5; D unresolved. The CDR3 contains 12 residues. CDR1 and CDR2 from the germline V gene are LNHDA and SQIVND (reference sequence). V was pared by 7 bases and J by 4 bases, with 8 bases between.

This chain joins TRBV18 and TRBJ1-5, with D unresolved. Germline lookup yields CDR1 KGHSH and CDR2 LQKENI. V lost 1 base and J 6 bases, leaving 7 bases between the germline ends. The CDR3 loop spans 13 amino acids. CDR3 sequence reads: CASSPQGSQPQHF. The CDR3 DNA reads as TGTGCCAGCTCACCACAGGGAAGTCAGCCCCAGCATTTT.

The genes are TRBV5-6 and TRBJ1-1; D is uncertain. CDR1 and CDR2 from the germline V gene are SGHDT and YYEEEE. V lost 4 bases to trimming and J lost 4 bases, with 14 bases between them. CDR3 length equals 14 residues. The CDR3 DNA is TGTGCCAGCAGCCCGCCCCGGGGTGGCACTGAAGCTTTCTTT. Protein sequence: CASSPPRGGTEAFF.

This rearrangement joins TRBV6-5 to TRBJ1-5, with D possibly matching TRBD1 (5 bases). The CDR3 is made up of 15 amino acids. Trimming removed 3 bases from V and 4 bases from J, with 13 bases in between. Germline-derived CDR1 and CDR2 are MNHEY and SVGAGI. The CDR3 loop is CASSYVTGINQPQHF. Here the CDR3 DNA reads TGTGCCAGCAGTTATGTAACAGGAATTAATCAGCCCCAGCATTTT.

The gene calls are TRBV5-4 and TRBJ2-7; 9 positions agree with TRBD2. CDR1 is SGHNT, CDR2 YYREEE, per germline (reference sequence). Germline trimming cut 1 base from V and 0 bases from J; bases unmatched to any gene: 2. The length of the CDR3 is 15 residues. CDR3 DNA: TGTGCCAGCAGCTTGAGTAGCGGGAGCTCCTACGAGCAGTACTTC. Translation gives CASSLSSGSSYEQYF.

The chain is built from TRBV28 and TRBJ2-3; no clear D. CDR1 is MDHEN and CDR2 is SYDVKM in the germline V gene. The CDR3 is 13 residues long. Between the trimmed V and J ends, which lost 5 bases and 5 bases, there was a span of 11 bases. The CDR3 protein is CASSIQSGDTQYF. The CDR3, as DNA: TGTGCCAGCAGTATCCAGTCTGGAGATACGCAGTATTTT.